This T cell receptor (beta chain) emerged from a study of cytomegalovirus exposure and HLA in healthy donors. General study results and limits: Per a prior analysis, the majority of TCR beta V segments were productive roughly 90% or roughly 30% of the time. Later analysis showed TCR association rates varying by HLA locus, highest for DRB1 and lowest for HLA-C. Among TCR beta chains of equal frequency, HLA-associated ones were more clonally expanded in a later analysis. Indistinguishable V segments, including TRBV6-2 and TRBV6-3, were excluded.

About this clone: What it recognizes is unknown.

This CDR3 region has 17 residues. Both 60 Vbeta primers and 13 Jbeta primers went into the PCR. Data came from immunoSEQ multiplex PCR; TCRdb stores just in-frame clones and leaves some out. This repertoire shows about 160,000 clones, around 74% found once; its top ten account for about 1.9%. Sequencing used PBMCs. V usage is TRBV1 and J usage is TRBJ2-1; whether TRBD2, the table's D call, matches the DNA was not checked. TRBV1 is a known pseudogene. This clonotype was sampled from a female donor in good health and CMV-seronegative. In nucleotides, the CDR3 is TGCACCAGCAGAATAGCGGAGCCCCCACTTAATTACAATGAGCAGTTCTTC. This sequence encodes CTSRIAEPPLNYNEQFF.